Below, one T cell receptor (beta chain) is given with its context. Its antigen has not been determined. Base qualities are missing; no much larger clone stands one base away. As encoded in the germline V gene (reference sequence), CDR1 is MNHEY while CDR2 is SMNVEV. The CDR3 holds 13 amino acids from the cysteine to the phenylalanine. This entry keeps only the CDR3 DNA: 39 bases, framed from base 1. V and J lose 3 bases and 1 base, and a span of 6 bases separates them. These data come from a study of blood T cell repertoires in COVID-19 (dated by TCRdb to about 2020). With respect to the entire study: Samples covering the acute and convalescent phases of COVID-19 were provided by collaborators in the United States, Italy and Spain. The prospective study material was composed of cDNA or gDNA derived from T cells, B-cell-depleted T cells, or PBMCs. The dataset comprised deeply sampled blood TCRbeta repertoires from subjects exposed to, actively infected with, or recovered from COVID-19. A freely available public database, intended as a resource for researchers studying the immune response to SARS-CoV-2, is where the repertoires were released. Samples came from the ongoing ImmuneRACE study (first 160 participants) plus 1,254 subjects from 6 global collaborators. Sample metadata almost always included a de-identified subject ID, COVID-19 status, age in years and sex. Where available, HLA class I and class II types were taken from metadata supplied by the sample provider and were not determined by assay-based typing. Results and caveats for the whole study, not just this receptor: The quantity of clinical and demographic metadata differed by source and by participant and was supplied without curation.

TCRbeta CDR3 regions were amplified from genomic DNA using the immunoSEQ Assay, a bias-controlled multiplex PCR. Processing in the source paper ran as follows. The number of nucleated cells in each sample was estimated from the amplification of reference gene primers within the assay. To quantify the absolute abundance of each unique TCRbeta CDR3 rearrangement, sequence reads were collapsed and filtered. Productive Simpson clonality was computed per sample as the square root of Simpson's diversity index over productive rearrangements. TCRdb took over this immuneACCESS table, retaining in-frame rearrangements with V and J assigned. Such tables are incomplete; in checked studies, under half of the missing clones stem from an unresolved V gene, and the remainder is unexplained. The V and J calls and clone size are taken from that table; D and trimming were inferred from the DNA. For this sample there are around 360,000 clones; more than 75% appear just once. Clones ranked in the top ten supply almost 3% of the sample.

Participants in the prospective study were enrolled through a virtual design, were aged roughly 18 to 100 years, and lived in 24 United States geographic areas. Cohort assignment in the prospective study relied on participant-reported clinical history from a screening survey and a study questionnaire. Recovered participants in ImmuneRACE Cohort 3 were defined as having two consecutive negative NP/OP PCR tests, clearance from a healthcare professional, or resolution of symptoms. In the prospective study, whole blood, serum and a nasopharyngeal or oropharyngeal swab were collected from each participant by mobile phlebotomists. Participants in the prospective study had the option to provide additional blood draws and questionnaires over an approximately 2-month period. Before DNA extraction, prospective study blood samples were shipped either frozen or at room temperature.

The sequence was obtained from a woman aged 25-40 years who had recovered from COVID-19. The V and J genes are TRBV27 and TRBJ1-1; no D gene can be assigned with confidence. The material sequenced was PBMCs or T cells enriched from blood (not recorded which). The CDR3 in this case is CASSFYSNTEAFF. At the DNA level, the sequence is TGTGCCAGCAGTTTCTACTCGAACACTGAAGCTTTCTTT.